These T cell receptor beta chains were read from a single sample in a study of cytomegalovirus exposure and HLA in healthy donors. Libraries were prepared by immunoSEQ multiplex PCR; TCRdb keeps only in-frame clonotypes and omits some of them. The sample shows about 180,000 clones, over 75% of them seen only once. Specimen: PBMCs. These receptors all stem from a woman aged 50 to 60 in good health and CMV-seronegative. Each CDR3 is given without its conserved first and last residue. The D gene is left open where the match is weak.

v_call d_call cdr3_aa
TRBV14 NA ASSQVTSRNEQF
TRBV7-3 NA ASSYSNEGGELF
TRBV30 NA AWSVVQNTQY
TRBV19 NA ASSIGGLTEKY
TRBV13 TRBD2 ASSPGRGDYEQY
TRBV19 NA ASSSTPSTNEKLF
TRBV5-1 TRBD1 ASSLEGAGQPQH
TRBV6-5 TRBD2 ASRSGGAHEQY
TRBV4-2 TRBD1 ASSHRDSEPNTEAF
TRBV18 NA ASSPEIAGISTDTQY
TRBV7-9 NA ASVDMSKNTGELF
TRBV28 NA ASSLFRAGELF
TRBV28 NA ASSLAQTGEQY
TRBV9 NA ASSVGTAGNTIY
TRBV7-8 TRBD2 ASSLGSSGGQY
TRBV30 NA AWTRKVAF
TRBV4-1 TRBD1 ASSQEPGQGIYGYT
TRBV15 NA ATSRVGAGESYEQY
TRBV5-1 TRBD2 ASSLASAGGSYNEQF
TRBV18 TRBD2 ASSPTGGSRYEQF
TRBV2 TRBD2 ASRRGRELYEQY
TRBV6-6 NA ASSYSGDLYTGELF
TRBV6-6 TRBD2 ASSYGSGGASEQY
TRBV19 TRBD2 ASSIRTSGGSYNEQF
TRBV9 NA ASSVGGRANYGYT
TRBV2 NA ASKLREQF
TRBV14 NA ASSPRVPAYEQY
TRBV30 TRBD1 AWSAGGTGNTIY
TRBV7-8 TRBD1 ASSNRDRGRESGYT
TRBV28 TRBD1 ASSQPGTGEGEQY
TRBV7-6 NA ASSLDRSTDTQY
TRBV19 TRBD2 ASRYSGGHSLAKNIQY
TRBV29-1 NA SVGGHIDEQF
TRBV2 TRBD2 ASNLAATNEQY
TRBV28 NA ASSLWGTGADGYT
TRBV28 TRBD1 ASSLGQGYGYT
TRBV28 NA ASTHRPYGYT
TRBV28 NA ASSLLVRANYGYT
TRBV9 TRBD1 ASSVRTGNSPLH
TRBV13 NA ASSLGGRNTIY
TRBV5-1 NA ASSLVASGTGELF
TRBV7-2 TRBD1 ASSSFPRGRRNTEAF
TRBV23-1 NA ASSQLERGNDNEQF
TRBV5-4 TRBD1 ASSLGGQPI
TRBV9 TRBD1 ASRPGQGEEQY
TRBV7-7 TRBD1 ASSRDRGGINEQF
TRBV7-8 NA ASSLGGGYGYT